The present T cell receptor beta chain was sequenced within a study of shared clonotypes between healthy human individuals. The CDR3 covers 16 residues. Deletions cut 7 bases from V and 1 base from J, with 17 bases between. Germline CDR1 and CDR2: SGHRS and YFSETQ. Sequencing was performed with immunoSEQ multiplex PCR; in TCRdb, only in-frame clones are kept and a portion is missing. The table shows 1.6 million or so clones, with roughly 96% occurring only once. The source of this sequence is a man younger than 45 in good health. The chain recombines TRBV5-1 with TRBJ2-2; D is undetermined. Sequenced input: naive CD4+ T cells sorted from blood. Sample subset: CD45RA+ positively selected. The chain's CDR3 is CASARSDPGNTGELFF. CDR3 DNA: TGCGCCAGCGCCAGGTCGGACCCAGGGAACACCGGGGAGCTGTTTTTT.